Listed below are T cell receptor beta chains from one sample, sequenced in a study of T cell changes during pregnancy in multiple sclerosis. TCRdb's table, derived via immunoSEQ multiplex PCR, lists solely in-frame clones and lacks some. Altogether tens of thousands of clones are present, approximately 84% being singletons, with the ten largest covering approximately 7.7%. The sample consisted of CD8+ T cells from peripheral blood mononuclear cells, taken after pregnancy. The receptor set was obtained from a female donor with multiple sclerosis, enrolled in a pregnancy study. Both conserved end residues are trimmed from each CDR3. Clone size is given for some rows only: seen once, a few or many times, or a class if the clone is expanded.

CDR3 protein: ASSRQREPHEQF
CDR3 length: 12
clone size: NA
J gene: TRBJ2-1
V gene: TRBV21-1

CDR3 protein: ASSSGQGSGYT
CDR3 length: 11
clone size: NA
J gene: TRBJ1-2
V gene: TRBV5-8

CDR3 protein: ASSAAGTSPNYEQY
CDR3 length: 14
clone size: NA
J gene: TRBJ2-7
V gene: TRBV28

CDR3 protein: ASSVTLTTDTQY
CDR3 length: 12
clone size: NA
J gene: TRBJ2-3
V gene: TRBV6-5

CDR3 protein: ASSNVGLAGRNEQF
CDR3 length: 14
clone size: NA
J gene: TRBJ2-1
V gene: TRBV4-1

CDR3 protein: ASRVNRALDEQY
CDR3 length: 12
clone size: NA
J gene: TRBJ2-7
V gene: TRBV10-2

CDR3 protein: ASSEAVEGVDGYT
CDR3 length: 13
clone size: NA
J gene: TRBJ1-2
V gene: TRBV6-1

CDR3 protein: ASSLYKGVNTEAF
CDR3 length: 13
clone size: NA
J gene: TRBJ1-1
V gene: TRBV11-2

CDR3 protein: ASSSTSGVDTQY
CDR3 length: 12
clone size: NA
J gene: TRBJ2-3
V gene: TRBV6-6

CDR3 protein: ASSGTGTGNYEQY
CDR3 length: 13
clone size: NA
J gene: TRBJ2-7
V gene: TRBV2

CDR3 protein: ASSQRAAEAF
CDR3 length: 10
clone size: NA
J gene: TRBJ1-1
V gene: TRBV5-6

CDR3 protein: ASSWGLAGGRQTQY
CDR3 length: 14
clone size: NA
J gene: TRBJ2-5
V gene: TRBV7-6

CDR3 protein: ASRPPVSDGYT
CDR3 length: 11
clone size: NA
J gene: TRBJ1-2
V gene: TRBV6-4

CDR3 protein: ASSLAYRLAGNTDTQY
CDR3 length: 16
clone size: NA
J gene: TRBJ2-3
V gene: TRBV13

CDR3 protein: ASSYTPQASYEQY
CDR3 length: 13
clone size: NA
J gene: TRBJ2-7
V gene: TRBV6-5

CDR3 protein: AWRETGGTGELF
CDR3 length: 12
clone size: NA
J gene: TRBJ2-2
V gene: TRBV30

CDR3 protein: ASSLGGGVRETQY
CDR3 length: 13
clone size: NA
J gene: TRBJ2-5
V gene: TRBV5-6

CDR3 protein: ASSDSGRGPYNEQF
CDR3 length: 14
clone size: NA
J gene: TRBJ2-1
V gene: TRBV7-9

CDR3 protein: ASSRPPGTSGSSPTYEQY
CDR3 length: 18
clone size: NA
J gene: TRBJ2-7
V gene: TRBV13

CDR3 protein: ASSLDRGREQF
CDR3 length: 11
clone size: NA
J gene: TRBJ2-1
V gene: TRBV7-9

CDR3 protein: SARLAGGPTIDEQY
CDR3 length: 14
clone size: NA
J gene: TRBJ2-7
V gene: TRBV29-1

CDR3 protein: ASSYSASGSYEQY
CDR3 length: 13
clone size: once
J gene: TRBJ2-7
V gene: TRBV6-5

CDR3 protein: ASSSTSGRGIAKNIQY
CDR3 length: 16
clone size: NA
J gene: TRBJ2-4
V gene: TRBV27

CDR3 protein: ASSQVPLLESSYEQY
CDR3 length: 15
clone size: once
J gene: TRBJ2-7
V gene: TRBV4-1

CDR3 protein: ASSFYHRGEDTEAF
CDR3 length: 14
clone size: NA
J gene: TRBJ1-1
V gene: TRBV7-8

CDR3 protein: ASSLGIAGMNTGELF
CDR3 length: 15
clone size: NA
J gene: TRBJ2-2
V gene: TRBV5-6

CDR3 protein: ASRTGTSGFYEQY
CDR3 length: 13
clone size: NA
J gene: TRBJ2-7
V gene: TRBV2

CDR3 protein: ASSGAGTGELF
CDR3 length: 11
clone size: NA
J gene: TRBJ2-2
V gene: TRBV9

CDR3 protein: ASVASGAQETQY
CDR3 length: 12
clone size: NA
J gene: TRBJ2-5
V gene: TRBV5-1

CDR3 protein: ASSFKDYDYEQY
CDR3 length: 12
clone size: NA
J gene: TRBJ2-7
V gene: TRBV27

CDR3 protein: ASSLGVASGVYNEQF
CDR3 length: 15
clone size: NA
J gene: TRBJ2-1
V gene: TRBV11-2

CDR3 protein: ASSGRISGRGTYNEQF
CDR3 length: 16
clone size: NA
J gene: TRBJ2-1
V gene: TRBV6-4

CDR3 protein: ASSQDPGGTHEQY
CDR3 length: 13
clone size: NA
J gene: TRBJ2-7
V gene: TRBV4-3

CDR3 protein: ASSEWGQGALYGYT
CDR3 length: 14
clone size: NA
J gene: TRBJ1-2
V gene: TRBV6-1